This T cell receptor beta chain was recorded in a study of T-cell reconstitution after alpha-beta-depleted transplantation in children. The CDR3 extends over 15 amino acids. V lost 6 bases to trimming and J lost 7 bases; unmatched junction nucleotides: 12. Germline CDR1 reads DFQATT; CDR2 reads SNEGSKA (reference sequence). Researchers prepared the TCRbeta library using unique molecular identifiers, the study reports. TCRdb passed the PCR reads through MiXCR, listing each CDR3 protein once. Among hundreds of thousands of distinct CDR3 sequences listed, roughly 17% were seen once. The chain has TRBV20-1 and TRBJ1-4; TRBD1 matches 9 bases. This specimen was PBMCs from the stem cell graft donor, taken from the stem cell graft. This clonotype was sampled from a human donor who donated a stem cell graft to a child with acute myeloid leukemia. This CDR3 reads CSARDTGGESEKLFF. The CDR3, as DNA: TGCAGTGCCCGCGACACAGGGGGCGAGAGTGAAAAACTGTTTTTT.